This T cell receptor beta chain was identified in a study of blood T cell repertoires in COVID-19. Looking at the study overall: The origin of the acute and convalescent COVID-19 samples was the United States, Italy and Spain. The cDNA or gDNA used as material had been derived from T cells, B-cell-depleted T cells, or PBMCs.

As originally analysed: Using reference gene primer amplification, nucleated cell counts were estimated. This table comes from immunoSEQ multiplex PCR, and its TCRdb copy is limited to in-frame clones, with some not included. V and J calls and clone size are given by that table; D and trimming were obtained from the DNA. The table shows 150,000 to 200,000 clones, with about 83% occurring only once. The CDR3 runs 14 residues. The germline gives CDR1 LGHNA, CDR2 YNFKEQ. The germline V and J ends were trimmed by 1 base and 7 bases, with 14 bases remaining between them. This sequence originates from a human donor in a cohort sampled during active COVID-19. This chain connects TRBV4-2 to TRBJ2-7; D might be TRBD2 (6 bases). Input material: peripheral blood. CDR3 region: CASSQGGVRGEQYF. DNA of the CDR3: TGTGCCAGCAGCCAAGGGGGGGTAAGAGGAGAGCAGTACTTC.